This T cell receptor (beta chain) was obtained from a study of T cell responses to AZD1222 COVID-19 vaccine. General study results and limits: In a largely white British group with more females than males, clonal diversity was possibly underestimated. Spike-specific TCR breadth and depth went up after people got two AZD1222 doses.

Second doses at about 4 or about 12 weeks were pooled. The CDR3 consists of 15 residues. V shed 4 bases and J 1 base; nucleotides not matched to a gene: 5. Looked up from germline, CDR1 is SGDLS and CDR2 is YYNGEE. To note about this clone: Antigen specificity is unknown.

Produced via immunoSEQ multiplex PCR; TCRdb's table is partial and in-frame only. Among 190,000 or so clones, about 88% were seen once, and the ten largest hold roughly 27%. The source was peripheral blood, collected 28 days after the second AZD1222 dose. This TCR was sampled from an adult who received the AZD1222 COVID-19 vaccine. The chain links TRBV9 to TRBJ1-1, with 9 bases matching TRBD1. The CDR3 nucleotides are TGTGCCAGCAGCCCCCGGACAGGGGAGAACACTGAAGCTTTCTTT. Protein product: CASSPRTGENTEAFF.